Each of the 21 T cell receptor beta chains below was sequenced from the same sample in a study of Ad26.COV2.S vaccination and SARS-CoV-2 variants (dated by TCRdb to about 2021). The label giving this sample's treatment or condition can be read as: some 20 received Ad26.COV2.S at low or high dose, single or two shots; five or six received placebo; per-sample allocation not given. Repertoires of vaccine and placebo recipients were sequenced from samples collected on day 63 after the first injection. Receptor libraries were prepared by the immunoSEQ multiplex PCR assay. TCRdb took over this immuneACCESS table, retaining in-frame rearrangements with V and J assigned. Such tables are incomplete; in checked studies, under half of the missing clones stem from an unresolved V gene, and the remainder is unexplained. Recorded for this sample are around 300,000 clones; 80% to 90% of them occurred a single time. Around 5.3% of the sample goes to the ten largest clones.

The specimen was peripheral blood, collected in a trial of Ad26.COV2.S vaccine versus placebo. These receptors were taken from a person aged 18 to 59 who received the Ad26.COV2.S COVID-19 vaccine or a placebo.

V gene TRBV4-2 combines with J gene TRBJ1-4; unclear D gene. Per the germline V gene, CDR1 is LGHNA and CDR2 is YNFKEQ. Trimming pared 0 bases from V and 5 bases from J, leaving 10 bases between. There are 15 residues in the CDR3. CDR3 amino acids: CASSQDWGINEKLFF. The CDR3 region has the DNA TGTGCCAGCAGCCAAGATTGGGGAATCAATGAAAAACTGTTTTTT.

This clone was recorded only once. The rearrangement joins TRBV7-9 to TRBJ1-4; no definite D call. Germline CDR1 reads SEHNR; CDR2 reads FQNEAQ (reference sequence). The CDR3 sequence is 15 residues long. V gave up 6 bases and J gave up 4 bases, with 15 bases separating them. CDR3 bases: TGTGCCAGCAGTTATACGACTGACTTTAATGAAAAACTGTTTTTT. Protein: CASSYTTDFNEKLFF.

Remarks on this clone: Other nucleotide sequences from this sample produce the same CDR3. This chain uses TRBV20-1 with TRBJ2-1; D is perhaps TRBD1 (6 bases). CDR3 length: 11 amino acids. V shed 6 bases and J shed 5 bases, with 8 bases lying between them. The germline CDR1 and CDR2 sequences are DFQATT and SNEGSKA (reference sequence). CDR3 sequence reads: CSARTDNEQFF. The CDR3 DNA sequence: TGCAGTGCGCGGACAGACAATGAGCAGTTCTTC.

The rearrangement joins TRBV29-1 to TRBJ2-1; no firm D call. Trimming took 1 base from V and 8 from J, leaving 9 bases between them. Germline CDR1 SQVTM, CDR2 ANQGSEA. The CDR3 is 12 amino acids. The CDR3 sequence: CSVEGQHDEQFF. The DNA of the CDR3 is TGCAGCGTTGAAGGACAACACGATGAGCAGTTCTTC.

The V and J genes are TRBV3-1 (or the pseudogene TRBV3-2) and TRBJ1-6, with D possibly being TRBD1 (5 bases). The CDR3 covers 19 residues. Trimming took 0 bases from V and 4 from J, leaving 19 bases between them. CDR1 LGHDT and CDR2 YNNKEL come from the germline V gene (reference sequence). As DNA, the CDR3 is TGTGCCAGCAGCCAAGAATGGTGGGGTGGGGGGGTTTATAATTCACCCCTCCACTTT. It yields the protein CASSQEWWGGGVYNSPLHF.

The chain uses TRBV18 and TRBJ1-2; D ambiguous. V lost 6 bases and J 2 bases, leaving 10 bases between the germline ends. CDR3 size: 13 residues. Looked up from germline, CDR1 is KGHSH and CDR2 is LQKENI. CDR3 in DNA: TGTGCCAGCTCCCCTTGGGAGAACTATGGCTACACCTTC. Amino acids: CASSPWENYGYTF.

The CDR3, as DNA: TGTGCCAGCAGTTTACGGGGGCGCGCCACCGGGGAGCTGTTTTTT. Amino acids: CASSLRGRATGELFF. The J gene is TRBJ2-2, the V gene TRBV28; D might be TRBD1 or TRBD2, each matching 6 bases. The CDR3 sequence is 15 residues long. V gave up 2 bases and J gave up 4 bases, with 11 bases separating them. CDR1 is MDHEN and CDR2 is SYDVKM in the germline V gene.

The chain couples TRBV2 to TRBJ2-5; D is ambiguous. CDR3 length equals 14 residues. CDR1 SNHLY and CDR2 FYNNEI come from the germline V gene. The germline V and J ends were trimmed by 5 bases and 5 bases, with 15 bases remaining between them. CDR3 coding DNA: TGTGCCAGCAGTCGTCCAGGCTTAGGGGAGACCCAGTACTTC. It encodes CASSRPGLGETQYF.

The chain recombines TRBV24-1 with TRBJ2-1, with TRBD1 as a possible D gene (5 bases). CDR3 length: 15 residues. CDR1 KGHDR and CDR2 SFDVKD come from the germline V gene. Trimming removed 5 bases from V and 6 bases from J, with 16 bases in between. The CDR3 coding sequence is TGTGCCACCAGTGTTAGCCAGGGTGGTAGCAATGAGCAGTTCTTC. Translation: CATSVSQGGSNEQFF.

The chain employs TRBV20-1 and TRBJ1-1; D is ambiguous. Between the trimmed V and J ends, which lost 3 bases and 10 bases, there was a span of 12 bases. This CDR3 spans 11 amino acids. From germline, CDR1 is DFQATT and CDR2 SNEGSKA (reference sequence). The CDR3 nucleotides read TGCAGTGCTAGGGACGGTGCCGGAGCTTTCTTT. This encodes CSARDGAGAFF.

V and J are TRBV24-1 and TRBJ2-1; a possible D gene is TRBD1 (6 bases). The CDR3 sequence is 12 residues long. The germline CDR1 and CDR2 sequences are KGHDR and SFDVKD. Deletions cut 6 bases from V and 7 bases from J, with 9 bases between. CDR3 bases: TGTGCCACCAGTTTCGGGACAAATGAGCAGTTCTTC. Its translation: CATSFGTNEQFF.

The CDR3 sequence: CSVEVDRNEAFF. CDR3 sequence (DNA): TGCAGCGTTGAAGTCGACAGGAATGAAGCTTTCTTT. The J gene is TRBJ1-1, the V gene TRBV29-1; D possibly corresponds to TRBD1 (6 bases). Trimming shortened V by 1 base and J by 7 bases, and 10 bases separated the two germline ends. Germline V CDR1 and CDR2: SQVTM, ANQGSEA. CDR3 length: 12 residues.

The chain combines TRBV24-1 with TRBJ2-1; D unclear. CDR3 length: 12 residues. Trimming took 2 bases from V and 6 from J, leaving 4 bases between them. Germline values: CDR1 KGHDR, CDR2 SFDVKD. CDR3 loop: CATSDWGNEQFF. DNA for the CDR3: TGTGCCACCAGTGATTGGGGCAATGAGCAGTTCTTC.

The chain combines TRBV19 with TRBJ2-3; 8 positions match TRBD2. Looked up from germline, CDR1 is LNHDA and CDR2 is SQIVND (reference sequence). Germline trimming cut 7 bases from V and 2 bases from J; bases unmatched to any gene: 5. The CDR3 is 14 residues long. CDR3 sequence (DNA): TGTGCCAGTACTAGCGGGCTACCCACAGATACGCAGTATTTT. Amino acid sequence: CASTSGLPTDTQYF.

The chain couples TRBV28 to TRBJ1-2; TRBD1 matches 9 bases. Germline V gene lookup returns CDR1 MDHEN and CDR2 SYDVKM. CDR3 length: 15 residues. The V and J ends lost 5 bases and 5 bases, in that order; junction bases with no gene match: 9. CDR3 amino acids: CASSLPGQGKYGYTF. In DNA form, the CDR3 reads TGTGCCAGCAGTCTCCCGGGACAGGGTAAATATGGCTACACCTTC.

The V gene is TRBV5-6, the J gene TRBJ2-1; 7 nucleotides align to TRBD1. V was clipped by 4 bases and J by 3 bases; unmatched bases: 4. The CDR3 contains 14 residues. Germline V gene sequence: CDR1 SGHDT, CDR2 YYEEEE. The CDR3 protein is CASSQGTVYNEQFF. The CDR3 DNA is TGTGCCAGCAGCCAAGGGACAGTCTACAATGAGCAGTTCTTC. The whole variable domain, remainder taken from reference TRBV5-6 and TRBJ2-1, is DAGVTQSPTHLIKTRGQQVTLRCSPKSGHDTVSWYQQALGQGPQFIFQYYEEEERQRGNFPDRFSGHQFPNYSSELNVNALLLGDSALYLCASSQGTVYNEQFFGPGTRLTVL.

The chain recombines TRBV12-3 or TRBV12-4 with TRBJ1-2; D is unresolved. CDR3 length: 12 amino acids. Deletions cut 3 bases from V and 4 bases from J, with 6 bases between. The CDR3 loop is CASSFGGYGYTF. The CDR3 coding sequence is TGTGCCAGCAGTTTCGGAGGCTATGGCTACACCTTC.

The rearrangement uses TRBV2 and TRBJ1-5, with D unresolved. The CDR3 is 15 residues long. Germline V gives CDR1 SNHLY, CDR2 FYNNEI. V gave up 6 bases and J gave up 6 bases, with 18 bases separating them. The DNA for the CDR3 is TGTGCCAGCAGCGACCGGAGAGGCCCCGGTCAGCCCCAGCATTTT. Residues: CASSDRRGPGQPQHF.

This chain joins TRBV27 and TRBJ1-5; 9 nucleotides line up with TRBD1. Germline V gene lookup returns CDR1 MNHEY and CDR2 SMNVEV (reference sequence). J gave up 0 bases and V 4 bases, and 1 base lay outside the gene matches. The length of the CDR3 is 15 residues. CDR3 sequence reads: CASSWTGASNQPQHF. In DNA, the CDR3 is TGTGCCAGCAGTTGGACAGGGGCTAGCAATCAGCCCCAGCATTTT.

V usage is TRBV13 and J usage is TRBJ2-7; D is perhaps TRBD1 (6 bases). Between the trimmed V and J ends, which lost 5 bases and 5 bases, there was a span of 10 bases. This CDR3 contains 12 residues. Germline V gene lookup returns CDR1 PRHDT and CDR2 FYEKMQ (reference sequence). The CDR3 protein is CASSKDRNEQYF. The CDR3 bases are TGTGCCAGCAGCAAGGACAGAAACGAGCAGTACTTC.

This chain links TRBV7-2 with TRBJ2-1, with 9 positions matching TRBD2. CDR3 size: 15 residues. Germline lookup yields CDR1 SGHTA and CDR2 FQGNSA. The trim removed 8 bases at V and 7 bases at J, leaving 12 bases unmatched. Written as DNA, the CDR3 is TGTGCCAGCTCCTCTCGGGCGGGGGGGCCGAATGAGCAGTTCTTC. Residues: CASSSRAGGPNEQFF.